This T cell receptor beta chain was captured in a study of STAT3 mutations in large granular lymphocyte leukemia. Each sample's TCRbeta library yielded on average around 41,000 productive templates. The assay was immunoSEQ multiplex PCR, and TCRdb's table has in-frame clones only and misses some. The sample lists over 4,500 clones; around half were seen once. Points on this clone: Its antigen remains unidentified.

The CDR3 runs 13 residues. Trimming removed 0 bases at V and 3 bases at J, with 4 bases between. CDR1 SGHRS and CDR2 YFSETQ come from the germline V gene. Study-level points and caveats: In T-cell large granular lymphocyte leukemia, about half of patients showed multiple immunodominant subclonotypes.

The gene calls are TRBV5-1 and TRBJ1-5, with D unresolved. The TCR was taken from an older woman with T-cell large granular lymphocyte leukemia. Some clones in this sample may be carry-over from other donors' samples. The specimen sequenced was peripheral blood mononuclear cells. The CDR3 here is CASSLGINQPQHF. The CDR3 nucleotides read TGCGCCAGCAGCTTGGGGATCAATCAGCCCCAGCATTTT.